The clone carrying this T cell receptor beta chain came up once. This entry belongs to a study of PD-L1 blockade in urothelial cancer. Study-wide background: In about 2014, patients got going on atezolizumab, taking 1,200 mg intravenously every 3 weeks. Between 0 and 3 chemotherapy regimens preceded treatment for each patient.

The templates were synthetic TCR analogs, and they were spiked into each PCR. Assay: immunoSEQ multiplex PCR; the TCRdb copy retains only in-frame clones and omits some. The sample shows more than 40,000 clones, 70% to 90% of them seen only once. The V gene lost 0 bases and the J gene lost 1 base, with 10 bases spanning the gap. The CDR3 sequence is 15 residues long. From germline, CDR1 is SGHNT and CDR2 YYREEE (reference sequence). The TCR comes from a man aged 60-69 years with urothelial cancer. The V gene is TRBV5-4, the J gene TRBJ1-1, with unresolved D. The sample here was PBMCs, taken around atezolizumab (anti-PD-L1) treatment. CDR3 DNA: TGTGCCAGCAGCTTGGCGACTAGACAGAACACTGAAGCTTTCTTT. Its translation: CASSLATRQNTEAFF.